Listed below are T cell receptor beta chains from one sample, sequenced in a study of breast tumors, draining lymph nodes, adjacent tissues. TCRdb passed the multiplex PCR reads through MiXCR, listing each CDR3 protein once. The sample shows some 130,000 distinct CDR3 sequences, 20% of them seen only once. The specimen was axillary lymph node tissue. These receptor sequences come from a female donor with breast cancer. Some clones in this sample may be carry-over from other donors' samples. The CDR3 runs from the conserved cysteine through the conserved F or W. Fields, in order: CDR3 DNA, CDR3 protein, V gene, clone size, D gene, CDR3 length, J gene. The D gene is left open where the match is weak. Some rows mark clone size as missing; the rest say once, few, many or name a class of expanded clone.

cdr3_nt: TGTGCCAGCATCGAATCGGGCAGGGGATCCTATGGCTACACCTTC
cdr3_aa: CASIESGRGSYGYTF
v_call: TRBV7-9
clone_size: many
d_call: -
cdr3_length: 15
j_call: TRBJ1-2

cdr3_nt: TGTGCCAGCTCACCGCAGGCCCCCAAAAACATTCAGTACTTC
cdr3_aa: CASSPQAPKNIQYF
v_call: TRBV18
clone_size: -
d_call: -
cdr3_length: 14
j_call: TRBJ2-4

cdr3_nt: TGTGCCAGCAGCTTAGGGGGTCGGGGGAGGGGTGGCTACACCTTC
cdr3_aa: CASSLGGRGRGGYTF
v_call: TRBV7-2
clone_size: many
d_call: -
cdr3_length: 15
j_call: TRBJ1-2

cdr3_nt: TGTGCCAGCAGCTTGGGACTAGCGGGGGTCACGGAGACCCAGTACTTC
cdr3_aa: CASSLGLAGVTETQYF
v_call: TRBV11-3
clone_size: -
d_call: TRBD2
cdr3_length: 16
j_call: TRBJ2-5

cdr3_nt: TGTGCCAGCAGCTTCAGCGGGAGGGACTACAATGAGCAGTTCTTC
cdr3_aa: CASSFSGRDYNEQFF
v_call: TRBV7-9
clone_size: many
d_call: TRBD2
cdr3_length: 15
j_call: TRBJ2-1

cdr3_nt: TGTGCCAGCAGTTACTCGACGGGGGAGATGAACTTC
cdr3_aa: CASSYSTGEMNF
v_call: TRBV6-5
clone_size: many
d_call: -
cdr3_length: 12
j_call: TRBJ2-7

cdr3_nt: TGCAGTGCTTTCTTAGGGACAGTTAGCAATCAGCCCCAGCATTTT
cdr3_aa: CSAFLGTVSNQPQHF
v_call: TRBV20-1
clone_size: many
d_call: TRBD1
cdr3_length: 15
j_call: TRBJ1-5

cdr3_nt: TGCAGCGTTGAGGGGTCTGGGGGACCGGGCTCTGGTGCGAACACCGGGGAGCTGTTTTTT
cdr3_aa: CSVEGSGGPGSGANTGELFF
v_call: TRBV29-1
clone_size: many
d_call: -
cdr3_length: 20
j_call: TRBJ2-2

cdr3_nt: TGCGCCAGCAGCTTGGAGCGGGATACGCAGTATTTT
cdr3_aa: CASSLERDTQYF
v_call: TRBV5-1
clone_size: many
d_call: -
cdr3_length: 12
j_call: TRBJ2-3

cdr3_nt: TGTGCCAGCAGTCCAGACAGGGCGTTTGGTCAGCCCCAGCATTTT
cdr3_aa: CASSPDRAFGQPQHF
v_call: TRBV2
clone_size: many
d_call: TRBD1
cdr3_length: 15
j_call: TRBJ1-5

cdr3_nt: TGCAGTGCTAGAGAGGCCCAGGGGGCATATGGGGCCAACGTCCTGACTTTC
cdr3_aa: CSAREAQGAYGANVLTF
v_call: TRBV20-1
clone_size: many
d_call: TRBD1
cdr3_length: 17
j_call: TRBJ2-6

cdr3_nt: TGCGCCAGCAGCAGGACTAGCGGGGGACACAATGAGCAGTTCTTC
cdr3_aa: CASSRTSGGHNEQFF
v_call: TRBV5-1
clone_size: many
d_call: TRBD2
cdr3_length: 15
j_call: TRBJ2-1

cdr3_nt: TGCGCCAGCAGAGGAGGTGGTCCAGAGACCCAGTACTTC
cdr3_aa: CASRGGGPETQYF
v_call: TRBV5-1
clone_size: many
d_call: -
cdr3_length: 13
j_call: TRBJ2-5

cdr3_nt: TGCAGTGCTAGAGCCCCTGGGAACTGGGGGTTGTACTATGGCTACACCTTC
cdr3_aa: CSARAPGNWGLYYGYTF
v_call: TRBV20-1
clone_size: -
d_call: -
cdr3_length: 17
j_call: TRBJ1-2

cdr3_nt: TGTGCCAGCAGTGGGGGCAGCGTCTATGGCTACACCTTC
cdr3_aa: CASSGGSVYGYTF
v_call: TRBV25-1
clone_size: many
d_call: -
cdr3_length: 13
j_call: TRBJ1-2

cdr3_nt: TGTGCCAGCAGCACGGGGACTTTGGGGAACACCGGGGAGCTGTTTTTT
cdr3_aa: CASSTGTLGNTGELFF
v_call: TRBV5-6
clone_size: -
d_call: -
cdr3_length: 16
j_call: TRBJ2-2

cdr3_nt: TGTGCCAGTAGTATGGGACTGGACAGACGATCCTACAATGAGCAGTTCTTC
cdr3_aa: CASSMGLDRRSYNEQFF
v_call: TRBV19
clone_size: many
d_call: -
cdr3_length: 17
j_call: TRBJ2-1

cdr3_nt: TGTGCCAGCAGTGCGGGACAGGGGCAGACCCAGTACTTC
cdr3_aa: CASSAGQGQTQYF
v_call: TRBV6-4
clone_size: -
d_call: TRBD1
cdr3_length: 13
j_call: TRBJ2-5

cdr3_nt: TGTGCCATCAGTGATTCCGACCAGAACACCGGGGAGCTGTTTTTT
cdr3_aa: CAISDSDQNTGELFF
v_call: TRBV10-3
clone_size: many
d_call: -
cdr3_length: 15
j_call: TRBJ2-2

cdr3_nt: TGTGCCAGCAGCTTAGATCTCGTGGGAACCGGGGAGCTGTTTTTT
cdr3_aa: CASSLDLVGTGELFF
v_call: TRBV11-2
clone_size: -
d_call: -
cdr3_length: 15
j_call: TRBJ2-2

cdr3_nt: TGTGCCAGCCGACAGTGGAGCAATCAGCCCCAGCATTTT
cdr3_aa: CASRQWSNQPQHF
v_call: TRBV6-1
clone_size: -
d_call: -
cdr3_length: 13
j_call: TRBJ1-5

cdr3_nt: TGCGCCAGCAGCTTCAGCGGGAGTTGGAATGAGCAGTTCTTC
cdr3_aa: CASSFSGSWNEQFF
v_call: TRBV5-1
clone_size: many
d_call: TRBD2
cdr3_length: 14
j_call: TRBJ2-1

cdr3_nt: TGTGCCAGCAGTTTTCAGCTAGAGGGGAATGAGCAGTTCTTC
cdr3_aa: CASSFQLEGNEQFF
v_call: TRBV12-3/TRBV12-4
clone_size: -
d_call: -
cdr3_length: 14
j_call: TRBJ2-1

cdr3_nt: TGCAGTGCGCCCGACAGGGGGAACACCGGGGAGCTGTTTTTT
cdr3_aa: CSAPDRGNTGELFF
v_call: TRBV20-1
clone_size: many
d_call: TRBD1
cdr3_length: 14
j_call: TRBJ2-2

cdr3_nt: TGTGCCAGCAGCGCCACCGGGACAGGGAATGACGTTCAGTACTTC
cdr3_aa: CASSATGTGNDVQYF
v_call: TRBV9
clone_size: -
d_call: TRBD1
cdr3_length: 15
j_call: TRBJ2-4

cdr3_nt: TGTGCCAGCAGCGGAGTAGCGGGGGCCTCTGGAGGTGAGCAGTTCTTC
cdr3_aa: CASSGVAGASGGEQFF
v_call: TRBV7-9
clone_size: many
d_call: TRBD2
cdr3_length: 16
j_call: TRBJ2-1

cdr3_nt: TGCAGTGCTAGCGTACAGGGGGTTGGTGGCTACACCTTC
cdr3_aa: CSASVQGVGGYTF
v_call: TRBV20-1
clone_size: many
d_call: TRBD1
cdr3_length: 13
j_call: TRBJ1-2

cdr3_nt: TGTGCCAGCACCACCCACAATCAGCCCCAGCATTTT
cdr3_aa: CASTTHNQPQHF
v_call: TRBV12-3/TRBV12-4
clone_size: few
d_call: -
cdr3_length: 12
j_call: TRBJ1-5